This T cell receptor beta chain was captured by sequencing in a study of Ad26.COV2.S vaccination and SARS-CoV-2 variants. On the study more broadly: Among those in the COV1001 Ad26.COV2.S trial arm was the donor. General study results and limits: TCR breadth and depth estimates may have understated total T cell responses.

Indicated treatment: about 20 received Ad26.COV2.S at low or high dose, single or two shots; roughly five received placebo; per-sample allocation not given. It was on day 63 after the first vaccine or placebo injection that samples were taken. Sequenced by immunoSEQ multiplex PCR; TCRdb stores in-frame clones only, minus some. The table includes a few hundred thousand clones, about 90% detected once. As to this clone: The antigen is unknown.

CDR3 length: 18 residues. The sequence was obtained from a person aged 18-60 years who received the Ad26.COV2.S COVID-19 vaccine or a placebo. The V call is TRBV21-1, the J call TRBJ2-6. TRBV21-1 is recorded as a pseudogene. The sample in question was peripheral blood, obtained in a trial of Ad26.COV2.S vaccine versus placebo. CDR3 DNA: TGTGCCAGCAGCAAAATCCCGGGCAGCAGATCTGGGGCCAACGTCCTGACTTTC. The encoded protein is CASSKIPGSRSGANVLTF.